These 23 T cell receptor beta chains were all obtained from the same sample, sequenced in a study of glioma-infiltrating T cells. The iRepertoire nested amplicon-rescue multiplex PCR amplified TCR alpha and beta CDR3s from RNA. TCRdb processed the multiplex PCR reads anew with MiXCR; each CDR3 protein has one entry. The sample consists of approximately 110,000 distinct CDR3 sequences, roughly 25% of them appearing once. Sequencing was performed on glioma tissue, nonneoplastic brain tissue, or PBMCs (not recorded which). These receptors were obtained from a human donor with low-grade glioma or glioblastoma, undergoing nonglioma brain surgery, or in good health (not recorded which).

The rearrangement joins TRBV29-1 to TRBJ2-3; D might be TRBD2 (7 bases). This CDR3 is built from 15 residues. Per germline, CDR1 SQVTM and CDR2 ANQGSEA. V was clipped by 3 bases and J by 2 bases, with 15 bases between them. CDR3 nucleotide sequence: TGCAGCGTTGAGGTGGCAGGGGACTACACAGATACGCAGTATTTT. This sequence encodes CSVEVAGDYTDTQYF.

By share, this clonotype ranks as medium-sized. This chain uses TRBV20-1 with TRBJ1-1; D is unresolved. V lost 3 bases and J lost 3, with 8 bases in between. Germline CDR1 DFQATT, CDR2 SNEGSKA (reference sequence). The CDR3 contains 12 residues. The CDR3 bases are TGCAGTGCTAGGATGAGCGACACTGAAGCTTTCTTT. Amino acids: CSARMSDTEAFF.

This clonotype was counted ten times or more. This chain joins TRBV7-3 and TRBJ2-3, with TRBD2 matching 10 bases. From germline, CDR1 is SGHTA and CDR2 FQGTGA. The CDR3 extends over 17 amino acids. The trim removed 2 bases at V and 4 bases at J, leaving 9 bases unmatched. The CDR3 nucleotides read TGTGCCAGCAGCTTAGGTACTAGCGGGACCACTGCAGATACGCAGTATTTT. Translated, it gives CASSLGTSGTTADTQYF.

This clonotype was seen at least ten times. The V and J genes are TRBV3-1 and TRBJ1-1; tentative D call: TRBD1 (5 bases). Germline CDR1 and CDR2: LGHDT and YNNKEL (reference sequence). The CDR3 contains 16 residues. V lost 3 bases and J 1 base, leaving 15 bases between the germline ends. The CDR3 nucleotides read TGTGCCAGCAGCCATCCCCCCGGGACTTCGAACACTGAAGCTTTCTTT. Protein product: CASSHPPGTSNTEAFF.

Note on this clonotype: Being one base from a much bigger clone, this may be a read error. CDR3 in DNA: TGTGCCAGCAGCTTAGGCTATCTTCCCCGGACCCATTACTTC. It is translated as CASSLGYLPRTHYF. The J gene is TRBJ2-5, the V gene TRBV7-6; D gene uncertain. The CDR3 loop spans 14 amino acids. Per the germline V gene, CDR1 is SGHVS and CDR2 is FNYEAQ.

This clonotype was recorded at least ten times. V is TRBV20-1 and J is TRBJ2-5, with 9 bases matching TRBD1. V shed 5 bases and J 5 bases; nucleotides not matched to a gene: 6. CDR3 length: 13 amino acids. Germline loops: CDR1 DFQATT, CDR2 SNEGSKA (reference sequence). CDR3 nucleotides: TGCAGTGCTTTGGACAGGGGTTTGGAGACCCAGTACTTC. Translation gives CSALDRGLETQYF.

This clonotype was seen only a few times. The chain couples TRBV7-2 to TRBJ2-1; TRBD2 matches at 11 bases. Trimming at V came to 4 bases and at J to 2 bases, leaving 13 bases not matched to a gene. The germline V gene encodes CDR1 SGHTA and CDR2 FQGNSA. The CDR3 loop spans 19 amino acids. The CDR3 DNA follows: TGTGCCAGCAGCTATCAAGCCCCTCGTAGCGGGAGGGCCTACAATGAGCAGTTCTTC. Translating gives CASSYQAPRSGRAYNEQFF. The variable domain in full, with the rest retrieved from reference TRBV7-2 and TRBJ2-1, is GAGVSQSPSNKVTEKGKDVELRCDPISGHTALYWYRQSLGQGLEFLIYFQGNSAPDKSGLPSDRFSAERTGGSVSTLTIQRTQQEDSAVYLCASSYQAPRSGRAYNEQFFGPGTRLTVL.

This clonotype was seen repeatedly, ten times or more. The chain carries TRBV6-1 and TRBJ1-2, with D unclear. CDR3 size: 12 residues. The germline V gene encodes CDR1 MNHNS and CDR2 SASEGT. Trimming shortened V by 7 bases and J by 10 bases, and 16 bases separated the two germline ends. The CDR3 region is CASTNPEINYTF. The CDR3 coding sequence is TGTGCCAGCACCAACCCCGAAATAAACTACACCTTC.

The rearrangement uses TRBV28 and TRBJ2-7; 8 bases agree with TRBD1. Germline assignment: CDR1 MDHEN and CDR2 SYDVKM. With 10 bases clipped from V and 7 bases from J, the junction kept 12 bases outside the gene matches. The CDR3 contains 13 residues. The CDR3 reads CANLLDRDIEQYF. CDR3 nucleotide sequence: TGTGCCAACCTTCTGGACAGGGACATTGAGCAGTACTTC.

Remarks on this clonotype: This sequence may be a read error, since a much larger clone differs from it by one base. Given the absence of the conserved phenylalanine or tryptophan at the CDR3 end, a read error is likely. The genes are TRBV4-1 and TRBJ2-3, with 9 bases that match TRBD2. Per the germline V gene, CDR1 is MGHRA and CDR2 is YSYEKL. This CDR3 is 18 amino acids long. V dropped 0 bases and J dropped 8; count of bases not matched to a gene: 15. The CDR3 sequence: CASSQDVTSGNRIRTQYL. CDR3 coding DNA: TGCGCCAGCAGCCAAGATGTGACTAGCGGCAATCGAATCCGTACGCAGTATCTT.

In its sample, this clonotype was seen many times. For the CDR3, the DNA is TGTGCCAGCAGACCGGAGGGAGAGGCTTTGGAGCAGTACTTC. Protein sequence: CASRPEGEALEQYF. This rearrangement joins TRBV28 to TRBJ2-7; a weak D match, TRBD2 (6 bases). CDR3 size: 14 residues. Germline loops: CDR1 MDHEN, CDR2 SYDVKM. Between the trimmed V and J ends, which lost 6 bases and 7 bases, there was a span of 19 bases.

This clonotype was counted between two and nine times. This clone may be a read error of a much larger clone one base away. CDR3 coding DNA: TGTGCCAGCTGGGACGCCAACTCCTACGAGCAGTACTTC. Protein product: CASWDANSYEQYF. The rearrangement joins TRBV28 to TRBJ2-7; the D gene could be TRBD1 or TRBD2 (5 bases each). This CDR3 has 13 residues. With 8 bases removed from V and 0 bases from J, the gap between germline ends came to 11 bases. Germline CDR1 reads MDHEN; CDR2 reads SYDVKM.

Remarks on this clonotype: A much larger clonotype is one base distant, so this may be a read error. The rearrangement joins TRBV3-1 to TRBJ2-7; 12 bases agree with TRBD1. With 1 base clipped from V and 9 bases from J, the junction kept 7 bases outside the gene matches. In germline, CDR1 is LGHDT, CDR2 YNNKEL (reference sequence). The CDR3 sequence is 15 residues long. Here the CDR3 DNA reads TGTGCCAGCAGCCAAGCCGGGACAGGGGGCAATGGGCAGTACTTC. This sequence encodes CASSQAGTGGNGQYF.

In this sample, this clonotype turned up a few times. The rearrangement links TRBV18 to TRBJ2-7; D unclear. Germline V gives CDR1 KGHSH, CDR2 LQKENI. V was shortened by 5 bases and J by 3 bases, with 11 bases between the two germline ends. The length of the CDR3 is 13 residues. The CDR3 coding sequence is TGTGCCAGCTCATTAGACAACCTCTACGAGCAGTACTTC. It yields the protein CASSLDNLYEQYF.

Regarding this clonotype: Sequence at one end of the junction differs from germline and may be a read error. The chain recombines TRBV7-2 with TRBJ2-2, with 9 bases matching TRBD2. The CDR3 is 14 residues long. The V gene's germline CDR1 is SGHTA and CDR2 FQGNSA. The CDR3 bases are TGTGCCAGCAGACGCGGGGGGGACACCGGGGAACTGTTTTTT. Translation: CASRRGGDTGELFF.

This clonotype was counted between two and nine times. Relative to the germline gene, one junction end is altered; a read error may explain this. V and J are TRBV18 and TRBJ2-7; TRBD2 matches at 7 bases. This CDR3 is built from 17 residues. Germline loops: CDR1 KGHSH, CDR2 LQKENI. The CDR3 here is CASSAPGLPYHLGEQYF. CDR3 sequence (DNA): TGTGCCAGCTCAGCACCGGGACTACCCTACCACCTTGGGGAGCAGTACTTC.

This clonotype occurred many times. The rearrangement links TRBV20-1 to TRBJ1-2; TRBD1 might be the D (5 bases). The CDR3 consists of 12 residues. CDR1 and CDR2 (germline): DFQATT, SNEGSKA (reference sequence). V was shortened by 5 bases and J by 7 bases, with 14 bases between the two germline ends. The DNA for the CDR3 is TGCAGTGCTCCGACCCCCCAGGGTGGCTACACCTTC. This gives the protein CSAPTPQGGYTF.

The sample holds a few counts of this clonotype. The chain employs TRBV11-2 and TRBJ2-3, with unresolved D. Germline V lookup: CDR1 SGHAT, CDR2 FQNNGV. V lost 5 bases, J lost 1 base, and 16 bases lay in between. The CDR3 has 16 amino acids. CDR3 sequence (DNA): TGTGCCAGCAGCGCCGCTGTGTTCGGCGGCACAGATACGCAGTATTTT. This codes for CASSAAVFGGTDTQYF.

The genes are TRBV12-3 or TRBV12-4 and TRBJ1-1; D is perhaps TRBD1 (6 bases). The CDR3 runs 13 residues. Trimming cost V 4 bases and J 7 bases, with 13 bases left between them. As DNA, the CDR3 is TGTGCCAGCAGTTCACAGGGATACGGTGAAGCTTTCTTT. Protein product: CASSSQGYGEAFF.

This clonotype occurred many times. The chain carries TRBV7-2 and TRBJ1-3; D is perhaps TRBD1 (5 bases). The CDR3 is 14 residues long. The germline gives CDR1 SGHTA, CDR2 FQGNSA. Trimming took 3 bases from V and 1 from J, leaving 7 bases between them. The CDR3 nucleotides read TGTGCCAGCAGCTTTGCAGGGTCTGGAAACACCATATATTTT. This codes for CASSFAGSGNTIYF.

The gene calls are TRBV6-2 or TRBV6-3 and TRBJ2-1; maybe TRBD1 (5 bases). Germline V lookup: CDR1 MNHEY, CDR2 SVGEGT. The V end was cut by 9 bases, the J end by 2 bases, with 14 bases between. The CDR3 sequence is 14 residues long. Written as DNA, the CDR3 is TGTGCCAGAAGTGGGGCGACCCCCTACAATGAGCAGTTCTTC. This gives the protein CARSGATPYNEQFF.

In this sample, this clonotype turned up many times. V gene TRBV4-1 combines with J gene TRBJ1-1; a weak D match, TRBD1 (5 bases). The CDR3 covers 14 residues. The germline CDR1 and CDR2 sequences are MGHRA and YSYEKL. V gave up 4 bases and J gave up 7 bases, with 16 bases separating them. The CDR3 DNA reads as TGCGCCAGCAGCCCCCTTCCGGGGCAGGTTGAAGCTTTCTTT. Amino acids: CASSPLPGQVEAFF.

This clonotype occurred many times. This rearrangement joins TRBV27 to TRBJ2-7; perhaps TRBD1 as D (7 bases). CDR3 size: 18 residues. The germline gives CDR1 MNHEY, CDR2 SMNVEV (reference sequence). The V and J ends lost 5 bases and 4 bases respectively, with 27 bases between them. The CDR3 reads CASSPTGGQELARYEQYF. CDR3 DNA sequence: TGTGCCAGCAGTCCAACAGGCGGACAGGAACTAGCCCGTTACGAGCAGTACTTC.